This T cell receptor (beta chain) stems from a study of OX40 agonist ivuxolimab in advanced cancers. Study information: Participants, roughly 81% male, averaged approximately 60 years of age, ranging from about 23 to 85.

Assay used: immunoSEQ multiplex PCR; TCRdb lists only in-frame clones, some missing. The profile shows 45,000 to 60,000 clones, 75% to 90% of them singletons. This material consisted of CD4+ or CD8+ T cells sorted from blood, taken in a trial of the OX40 agonist ivuxolimab. The sequence came from an adult with an advanced solid tumor such as melanoma, head and neck, liver or kidney cancer.

Here the CDR3 reads CASSSGTSSLGEQFF. The CDR3 nucleotides are TGTGCCAGCAGCTCCGGGACTAGCTCCCTGGGTGAGCAGTTCTTC. The V and J genes are TRBV7-2 and TRBJ2-1, with 9 bases that match TRBD2. The CDR3 contains 15 residues. Germline V gene lookup returns CDR1 SGHTA and CDR2 FQGNSA. The ends lost 4 bases at V and 9 bases at J; junction bases unmatched: 10.